The clone carrying this TCR beta chain was seen only a few times. The data belong to a study of T cell responses to AZD1222 COVID-19 vaccine. In germline, CDR1 is KGHSH, CDR2 LQKENI. V shed 6 bases and J 3 bases; nucleotides not matched to a gene: 7. The CDR3 has 14 residues. Measured with immunoSEQ multiplex PCR; TCRdb has only the in-frame clones, and not every one. The sample has approximately 120,000 clones; over 75% are singletons. The clonotype originates from an adult who received the AZD1222 COVID-19 vaccine. The rearrangement joins TRBV18 to TRBJ2-7; 8 positions match TRBD1. The material sequenced was peripheral blood, taken 28 days after the second AZD1222 dose. DNA for the CDR3: TGTGCCAGCTCTCTACAGGGGGGAAACTACGAGCAGTACTTC. Protein: CASSLQGGNYEQYF. Together with reference TRBV18 and TRBJ2-7, the CDR3 gives the full variable domain: NAGVMQNPRHLVRRRGQEARLRCSPMKGHSHVYWYRQLPEEGLKFMVYLQKENIIDESGMPKERFSAEFPKEGPSILRIQQVVRGDSAAYFCASSLQGGNYEQYFGPGTRLTVT.